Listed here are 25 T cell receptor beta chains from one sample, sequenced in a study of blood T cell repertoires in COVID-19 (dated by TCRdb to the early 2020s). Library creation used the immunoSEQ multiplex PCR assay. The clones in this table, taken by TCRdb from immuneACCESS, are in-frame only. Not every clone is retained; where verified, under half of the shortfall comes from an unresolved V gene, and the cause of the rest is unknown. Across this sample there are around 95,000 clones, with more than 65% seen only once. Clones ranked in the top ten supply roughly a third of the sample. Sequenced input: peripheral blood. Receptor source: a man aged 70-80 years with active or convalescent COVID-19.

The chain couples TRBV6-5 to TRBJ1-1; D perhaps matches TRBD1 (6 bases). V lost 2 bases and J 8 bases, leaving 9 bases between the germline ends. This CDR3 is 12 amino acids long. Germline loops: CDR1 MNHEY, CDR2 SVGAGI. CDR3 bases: TGTGCCAGCAGTTACGGGGGCAGAGAAGCTTTCTTT. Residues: CASSYGGREAFF.

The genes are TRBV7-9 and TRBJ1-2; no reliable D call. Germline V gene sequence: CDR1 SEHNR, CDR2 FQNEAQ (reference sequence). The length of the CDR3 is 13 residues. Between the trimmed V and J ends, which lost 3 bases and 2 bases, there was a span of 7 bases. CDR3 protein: CASSLSQNYGYTF. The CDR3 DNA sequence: TGTGCCAGCAGCTTGTCTCAGAACTATGGCTACACCTTC.

The CDR3 loop reads CSVGTAGGGDYEQYF. In DNA form, the CDR3 reads TGCAGCGTTGGGACGGCAGGGGGAGGTGACTACGAGCAGTACTTC. This chain joins TRBV29-1 and TRBJ2-7; maybe TRBD1 (7 bases). The germline V and J ends were trimmed by 4 bases and 3 bases, with 19 bases remaining between them. The germline gives CDR1 SQVTM, CDR2 ANQGSEA. The CDR3 consists of 15 residues.

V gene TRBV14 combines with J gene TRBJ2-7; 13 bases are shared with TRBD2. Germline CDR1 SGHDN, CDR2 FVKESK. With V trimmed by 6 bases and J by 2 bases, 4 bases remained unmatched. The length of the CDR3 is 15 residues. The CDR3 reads CASSRLAGGTYEQYF. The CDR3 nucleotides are TGTGCCAGCAGTCGACTAGCGGGGGGCACCTACGAGCAGTACTTC.

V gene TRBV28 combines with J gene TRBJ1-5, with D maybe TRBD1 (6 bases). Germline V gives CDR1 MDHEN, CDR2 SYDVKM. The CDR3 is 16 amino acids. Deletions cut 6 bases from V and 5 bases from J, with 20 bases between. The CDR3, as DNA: TGTGCCAGCAGCCTCCCCTCACAGGGCTGGGATCAGCCCCAGCATTTT. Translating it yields CASSLPSQGWDQPQHF. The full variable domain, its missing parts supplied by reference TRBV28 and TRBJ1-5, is DVKVTQSSRYLVKRTGEKVFLECVQDMDHENMFWYRQDPGLGLRLIYFSYDVKMKEKGDIPEGYSVSREKKERFSLILESASTNQTSMYLCASSLPSQGWDQPQHFGDGTRLSIL.

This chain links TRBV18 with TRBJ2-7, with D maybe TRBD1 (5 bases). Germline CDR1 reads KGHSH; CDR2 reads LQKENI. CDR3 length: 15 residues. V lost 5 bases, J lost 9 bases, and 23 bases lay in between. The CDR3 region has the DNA TGTGCCAGCTCAACCCTCGCAGGGCCAGAGAAGCGGCAGTACTTC. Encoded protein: CASSTLAGPEKRQYF.

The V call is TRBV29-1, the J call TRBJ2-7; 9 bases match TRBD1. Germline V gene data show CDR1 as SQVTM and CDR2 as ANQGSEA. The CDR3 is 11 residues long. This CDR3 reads CSYRGPYEQYF. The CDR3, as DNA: TGCAGTTACAGGGGGCCCTACGAGCAGTACTTC.

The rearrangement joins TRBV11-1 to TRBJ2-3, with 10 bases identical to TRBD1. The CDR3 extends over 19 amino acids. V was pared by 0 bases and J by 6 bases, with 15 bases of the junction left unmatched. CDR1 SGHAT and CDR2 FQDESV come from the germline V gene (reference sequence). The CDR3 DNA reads TGTGCCAGCAGCTTAGCCAAGGTGGGACAGGGGAGGCCCGGGGATACGCAGTATTTT. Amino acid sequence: CASSLAKVGQGRPGDTQYF.

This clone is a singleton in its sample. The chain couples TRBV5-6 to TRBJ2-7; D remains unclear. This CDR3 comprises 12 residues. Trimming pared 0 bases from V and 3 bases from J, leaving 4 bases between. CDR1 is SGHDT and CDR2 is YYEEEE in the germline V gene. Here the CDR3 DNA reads TGTGCCAGCAGCTTGGCCCGCTACGAGCAGTACTTC. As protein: CASSLARYEQYF.

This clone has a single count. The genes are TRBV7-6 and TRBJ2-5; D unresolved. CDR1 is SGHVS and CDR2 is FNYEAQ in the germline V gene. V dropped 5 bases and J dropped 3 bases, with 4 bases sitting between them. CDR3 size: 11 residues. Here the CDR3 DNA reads TGTGCCAGCAGCCCAAAAGAGACCCAGTACTTC. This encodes CASSPKETQYF.

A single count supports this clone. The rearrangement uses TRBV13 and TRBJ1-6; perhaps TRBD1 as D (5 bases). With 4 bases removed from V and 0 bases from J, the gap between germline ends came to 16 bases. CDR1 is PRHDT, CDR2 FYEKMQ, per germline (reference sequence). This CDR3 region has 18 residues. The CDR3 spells CASSSRQWGSSYNSPLHF. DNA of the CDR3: TGTGCCAGCAGCTCCCGACAGTGGGGTAGCTCCTATAATTCACCCCTCCACTTT.

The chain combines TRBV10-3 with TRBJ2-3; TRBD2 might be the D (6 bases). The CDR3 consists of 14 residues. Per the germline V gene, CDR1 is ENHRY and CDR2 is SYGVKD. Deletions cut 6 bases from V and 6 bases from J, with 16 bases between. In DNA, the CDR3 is TGTGCCATCAGGGAGGGCCCGATGGGCGATACGCAGTATTTT. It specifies CAIREGPMGDTQYF.

CDR3 sequence (DNA): TGTGCCAGCAGCCAAGAAAGCGGGGTAAGAGGTGGCTACACCTTC. Its protein is CASSQESGVRGGYTF. This sequence joins TRBV3-1 (or the pseudogene TRBV3-2) and TRBJ1-2; D not certain. The CDR3 length is 15 residues. Germline V gene lookup returns CDR1 LGHDT and CDR2 YNNKEL (reference sequence). Trimming shortened V by 0 bases and J by 7 bases, and 15 bases separated the two germline ends.

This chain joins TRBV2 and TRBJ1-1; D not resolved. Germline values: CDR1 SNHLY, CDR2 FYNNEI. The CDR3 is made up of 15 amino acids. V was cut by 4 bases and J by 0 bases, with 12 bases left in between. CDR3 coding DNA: TGTGCCAGCAGTGCCGAGGGAGTTTTGAACACTGAAGCTTTCTTT. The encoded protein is CASSAEGVLNTEAFF. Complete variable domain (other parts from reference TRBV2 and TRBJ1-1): EPEVTQTPSHQVTQMGQEVILRCVPISNHLYFYWYRQILGQKVEFLVSFYNNEISEKSEIFDDQFSVERPDGSNFTLKIRSTKLEDSAMYFCASSAEGVLNTEAFFGQGTRLTVV.

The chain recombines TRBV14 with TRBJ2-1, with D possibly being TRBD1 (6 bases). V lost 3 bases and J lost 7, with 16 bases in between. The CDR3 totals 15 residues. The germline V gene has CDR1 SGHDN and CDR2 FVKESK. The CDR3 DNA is TGTGCCAGCAGCCAGAATTTCGGGACAAAGAATGAGCAGTTCTTC. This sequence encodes CASSQNFGTKNEQFF.

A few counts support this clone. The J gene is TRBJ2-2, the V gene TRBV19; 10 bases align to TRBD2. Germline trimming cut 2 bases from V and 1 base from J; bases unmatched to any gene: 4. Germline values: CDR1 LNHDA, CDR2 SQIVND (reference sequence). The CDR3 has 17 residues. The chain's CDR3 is CASSIPLAGGNTGELFF. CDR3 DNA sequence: TGTGCCAGTAGTATACCATTAGCGGGGGGGAACACCGGGGAGCTGTTTTTT.

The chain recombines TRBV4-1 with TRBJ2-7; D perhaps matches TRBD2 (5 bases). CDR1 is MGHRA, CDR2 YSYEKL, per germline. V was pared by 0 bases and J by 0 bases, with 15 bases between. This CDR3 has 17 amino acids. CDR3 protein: CASSQDRDSGFSYEQYF. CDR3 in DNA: TGCGCCAGCAGCCAAGATCGGGATTCGGGGTTCTCCTACGAGCAGTACTTC.

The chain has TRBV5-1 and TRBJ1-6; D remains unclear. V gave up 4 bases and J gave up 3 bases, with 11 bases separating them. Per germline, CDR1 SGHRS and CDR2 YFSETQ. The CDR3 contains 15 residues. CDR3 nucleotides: TGCGCCAGCAGCCCCGGACTGATCTATAATTCACCCCTCCACTTT. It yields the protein CASSPGLIYNSPLHF.

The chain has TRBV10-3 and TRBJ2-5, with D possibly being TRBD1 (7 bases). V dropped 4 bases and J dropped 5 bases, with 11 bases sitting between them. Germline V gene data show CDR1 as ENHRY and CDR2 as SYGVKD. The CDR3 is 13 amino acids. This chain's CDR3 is CAISVQGRETQYF. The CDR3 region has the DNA TGTGCCATCAGTGTACAGGGGAGGGAGACCCAGTACTTC.

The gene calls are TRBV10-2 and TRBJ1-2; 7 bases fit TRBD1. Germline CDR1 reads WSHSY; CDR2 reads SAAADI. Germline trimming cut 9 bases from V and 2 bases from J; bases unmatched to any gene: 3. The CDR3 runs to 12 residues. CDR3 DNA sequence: TGCGCCAGTGCGACAGGGAACTATGGCTACACCTTC. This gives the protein CASATGNYGYTF.

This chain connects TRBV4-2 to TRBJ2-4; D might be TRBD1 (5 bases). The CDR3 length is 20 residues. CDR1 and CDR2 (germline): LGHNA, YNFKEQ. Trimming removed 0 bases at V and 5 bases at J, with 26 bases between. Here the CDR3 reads CASSQDDRVQGLGGENIQYF. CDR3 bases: TGTGCCAGCAGCCAAGATGACCGAGTGCAGGGTCTGGGTGGGGAAAACATTCAGTACTTC.

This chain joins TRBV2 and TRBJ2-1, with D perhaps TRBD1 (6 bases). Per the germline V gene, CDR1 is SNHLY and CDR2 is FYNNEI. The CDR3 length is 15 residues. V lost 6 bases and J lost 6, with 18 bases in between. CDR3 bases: TGTGCCAGCAGGACCGGGACAATTATTGGCAATGAGCAGTTCTTC. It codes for CASRTGTIIGNEQFF.

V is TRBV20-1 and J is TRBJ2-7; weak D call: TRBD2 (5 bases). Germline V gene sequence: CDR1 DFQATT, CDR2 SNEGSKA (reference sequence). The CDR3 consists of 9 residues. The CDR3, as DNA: TGCAGGGACTTTCTCGAGCAGTACTTC. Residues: CRDFLEQYF.

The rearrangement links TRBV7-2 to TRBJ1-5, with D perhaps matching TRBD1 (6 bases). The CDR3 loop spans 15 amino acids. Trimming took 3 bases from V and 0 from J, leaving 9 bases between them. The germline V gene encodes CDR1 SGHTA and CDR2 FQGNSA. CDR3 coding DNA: TGTGCCAGCAGCTTGTGGGACAATAGCAATCAGCCCCAGCATTTT. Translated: CASSLWDNSNQPQHF. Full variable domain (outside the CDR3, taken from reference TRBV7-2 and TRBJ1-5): GAGVSQSPSNKVTEKGKDVELRCDPISGHTALYWYRQSLGQGLEFLIYFQGNSAPDKSGLPSDRFSAERTGGSVSTLTIQRTQQEDSAVYLCASSLWDNSNQPQHFGDGTRLSIL.

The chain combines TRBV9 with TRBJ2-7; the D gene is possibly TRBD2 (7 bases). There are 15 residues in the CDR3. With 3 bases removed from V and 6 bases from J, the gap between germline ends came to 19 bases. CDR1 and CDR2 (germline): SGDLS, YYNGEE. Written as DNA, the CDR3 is TGTGCCAGCAGCGCGGGGGGCAGGGAATCGGCCGAGCAGTACTTC. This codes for CASSAGGRESAEQYF.